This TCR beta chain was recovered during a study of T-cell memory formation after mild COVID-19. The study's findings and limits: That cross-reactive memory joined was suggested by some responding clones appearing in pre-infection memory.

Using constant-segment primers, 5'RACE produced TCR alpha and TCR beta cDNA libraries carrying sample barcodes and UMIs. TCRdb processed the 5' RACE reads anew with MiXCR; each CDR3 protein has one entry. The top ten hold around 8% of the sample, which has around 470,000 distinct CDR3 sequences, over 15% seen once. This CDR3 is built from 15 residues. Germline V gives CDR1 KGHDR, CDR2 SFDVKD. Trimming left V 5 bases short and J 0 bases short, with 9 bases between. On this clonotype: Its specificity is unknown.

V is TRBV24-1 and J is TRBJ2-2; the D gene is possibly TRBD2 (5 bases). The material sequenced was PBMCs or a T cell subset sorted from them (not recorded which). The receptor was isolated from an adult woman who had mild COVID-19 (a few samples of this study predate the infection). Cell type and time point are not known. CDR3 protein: CATSVSGTNTGELFF. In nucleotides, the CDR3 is TGTGCCACCAGTGTCTCGGGGACGAACACCGGGGAGCTGTTTTTT.